These T cell receptor beta chains were read from a single sample in a study of shared clonotypes between healthy human individuals. Method: immunoSEQ multiplex PCR; TCRdb's copy keeps in-frame clones and lacks some. The sample lists about 2.4 million clones, about 92% occurring once. Specimen: naive CD4+ T cells sorted from blood. These receptors were obtained from a man aged 18 to 30 in good health. The CDR3 runs from the conserved cysteine through the conserved F or W. Each record gives: CDR3 protein, CDR3 DNA, V gene, J gene, D gene, clone size. D genes are given only for firm matches. Expanded clones get a size class; other rows say once, few or many, or leave the size out.

CDR3 protein: CASSLRSGTEAFF
CDR3 DNA: TGTGCCAGCAGCTTACGCTCCGGGACTGAAGCTTTCTTT
V gene: TRBV11-3
J gene: TRBJ1-1
D gene: -
clone size: -

CDR3 protein: CASSWVAGASDTQYF
CDR3 DNA: TGTGCCAGCAGTTGGGTAGCGGGGGCCTCAGATACGCAGTATTTT
V gene: TRBV6-5
J gene: TRBJ2-3
D gene: TRBD2
clone size: -

CDR3 protein: CASNLAGGYEQYF
CDR3 DNA: TGTGCCAGCAACCTAGCGGGGGGCTACGAGCAGTACTTC
V gene: TRBV6-5
J gene: TRBJ2-7
D gene: TRBD2
clone size: -

CDR3 protein: CASSLDRGAGELFF
CDR3 DNA: TGTGCCAGCAGCCTAGACAGGGGGGCCGGGGAGCTGTTTTTT
V gene: TRBV2
J gene: TRBJ2-2
D gene: TRBD1
clone size: -

CDR3 protein: CAISEPDFRTDTQYF
CDR3 DNA: TGTGCCATCAGTGAACCGGACTTTCGCACAGATACGCAGTATTTT
V gene: TRBV10-3
J gene: TRBJ2-3
D gene: -
clone size: -

CDR3 protein: CASSLVTGSGYGYTF
CDR3 DNA: TGCGCCAGCAGCTTGGTTACAGGGAGTGGCTATGGCTACACCTTC
V gene: TRBV5-1
J gene: TRBJ1-2
D gene: -
clone size: -

CDR3 protein: CASSQDRRGTDTQYF
CDR3 DNA: TGTGCCAGCAGCCAAGATCGGCGGGGTACAGATACGCAGTATTTT
V gene: TRBV14
J gene: TRBJ2-3
D gene: -
clone size: -

CDR3 protein: CASSLSQPGEGGYTF
CDR3 DNA: TGCGCCAGCAGCTTGAGTCAGCCAGGGGAGGGGGGCTACACCTTC
V gene: TRBV5-1
J gene: TRBJ1-2
D gene: -
clone size: -

CDR3 protein: CASSYSGDHGYTF
CDR3 DNA: TGTGCCAGCAGTTACTCTGGGGACCATGGCTACACCTTC
V gene: TRBV6-6
J gene: TRBJ1-2
D gene: -
clone size: -

CDR3 protein: CASSGGYTGNEKLFF
CDR3 DNA: TGCGCCAGCAGCGGGGGGTATACAGGGAATGAAAAACTGTTTTTT
V gene: TRBV5-1
J gene: TRBJ1-4
D gene: -
clone size: -

CDR3 protein: CASSLKDEQYF
CDR3 DNA: TGTGCCAGCAGCTTAAAGGACGAGCAGTACTTC
V gene: TRBV7-6
J gene: TRBJ2-7
D gene: -
clone size: -

CDR3 protein: CASSLQGSGNTIYF
CDR3 DNA: TGTGCCAGCAGCTTACAGGGATCTGGAAACACCATATATTTT
V gene: TRBV7-3
J gene: TRBJ1-3
D gene: -
clone size: -

CDR3 protein: CASSQDSSGGVGSYNEQFF
CDR3 DNA: TGTGCCAGCAGCCAAGATTCTAGCGGGGGGGTAGGTTCCTACAATGAGCAGTTCTTC
V gene: TRBV4-2
J gene: TRBJ2-1
D gene: TRBD2
clone size: -

CDR3 protein: CATSRDGSSGEETQYF
CDR3 DNA: TGTGCCACCAGCAGAGATGGTTCGTCGGGAGAGGAGACCCAGTACTTC
V gene: TRBV15
J gene: TRBJ2-5
D gene: -
clone size: -

CDR3 protein: CAWRAKSSGNTIYF
CDR3 DNA: TGTGCCTGGAGGGCAAAGAGCTCTGGAAACACCATATATTTT
V gene: TRBV30
J gene: TRBJ1-3
D gene: -
clone size: -

CDR3 protein: CASRQGVKLFF
CDR3 DNA: TGTGCCAGCAGACAGGGAGTTAAACTGTTTTTT
V gene: TRBV6-1
J gene: TRBJ1-4
D gene: -
clone size: -

CDR3 protein: CASSVLTETQYF
CDR3 DNA: TGTGCCAGCAGTGTACTGACGGAGACCCAGTACTTC
V gene: TRBV2
J gene: TRBJ2-5
D gene: -
clone size: -

CDR3 protein: CASSVEGGINEKLFF
CDR3 DNA: TGTGCCAGCAGCGTAGAAGGAGGGATTAATGAAAAACTGTTTTTT
V gene: TRBV9
J gene: TRBJ1-4
D gene: -
clone size: -

CDR3 protein: CASRTSGGAGETQYF
CDR3 DNA: TGTGCCAGCAGGACTAGCGGGGGGGCCGGGGAGACCCAGTACTTC
V gene: TRBV2
J gene: TRBJ2-5
D gene: TRBD2
clone size: -

CDR3 protein: CASSLATTANYGYTF
CDR3 DNA: TGTGCCAGCAGCTTGGCTACTACAGCTAACTATGGCTACACCTTC
V gene: TRBV5-4
J gene: TRBJ1-2
D gene: -
clone size: -

CDR3 protein: CASSSNKYSNQPQHF
CDR3 DNA: TGTGCCAGTAGTAGCAACAAATATAGCAATCAGCCCCAGCATTTT
V gene: TRBV19
J gene: TRBJ1-5
D gene: -
clone size: -

CDR3 protein: CASSAGQGRTEAFF
CDR3 DNA: TGTGCCAGCAGTGCAGGACAGGGCCGCACTGAAGCTTTCTTT
V gene: TRBV6-1
J gene: TRBJ1-1
D gene: TRBD1
clone size: few

CDR3 protein: CASSDQKRGIQYF
CDR3 DNA: TGTGCCAGCAGTGATCAAAAAAGGGGGATTCAGTACTTC
V gene: TRBV2
J gene: TRBJ2-4
D gene: -
clone size: -

CDR3 protein: CASSEIGRQGTNVLTF
CDR3 DNA: TGTGCCAGCAGTGAAATTGGCAGGCAGGGTACCAACGTCCTGACTTTC
V gene: TRBV2
J gene: TRBJ2-6
D gene: -
clone size: once

CDR3 protein: CASSAGTGGNTEAFF
CDR3 DNA: TGTGCCAGCAGCGCCGGGACAGGGGGGAACACTGAAGCTTTCTTT
V gene: TRBV11-3
J gene: TRBJ1-1
D gene: TRBD1
clone size: -

CDR3 protein: CAWTNSYGYTF
CDR3 DNA: TGTGCCTGGACAAACAGCTATGGCTACACCTTC
V gene: TRBV30
J gene: TRBJ1-2
D gene: -
clone size: -

CDR3 protein: CASSSGGAEETQYF
CDR3 DNA: TGCGCCAGCAGCTCCGGGGGGGCCGAGGAGACCCAGTACTTC
V gene: TRBV5-1
J gene: TRBJ2-5
D gene: TRBD2
clone size: -

CDR3 protein: CASSAGGGYGYTF
CDR3 DNA: TGTGCCAGCAGCGCGGGAGGAGGGTATGGCTACACCTTC
V gene: TRBV9
J gene: TRBJ1-2
D gene: -
clone size: -

CDR3 protein: CASSPRTGVTDTQYF
CDR3 DNA: TGTGCCAGCAGTCCACGGACAGGGGTGACAGATACGCAGTATTTT
V gene: TRBV27
J gene: TRBJ2-3
D gene: TRBD1
clone size: once

CDR3 protein: CASSQGLAGYYEQYF
CDR3 DNA: TGCGCCAGCAGCCAAGGACTAGCGGGGTACTACGAGCAGTACTTC
V gene: TRBV4-1
J gene: TRBJ2-7
D gene: TRBD2
clone size: -

CDR3 protein: CATAKQPNTGELFF
CDR3 DNA: TGTGCCACGGCGAAGCAGCCGAACACCGGGGAGCTGTTTTTT
V gene: TRBV7-7
J gene: TRBJ2-2
D gene: -
clone size: -

CDR3 protein: CASSQAGRLALNEQFF
CDR3 DNA: TGTGCCAGCAGCCAAGCAGGTAGACTAGCGCTCAATGAGCAGTTCTTC
V gene: TRBV14
J gene: TRBJ2-1
D gene: TRBD2
clone size: -

CDR3 protein: CASSPDLAGGHNSYEQYF
CDR3 DNA: TGTGCCAGCAGCCCTGATCTAGCGGGGGGGCATAACTCCTACGAGCAGTACTTC
V gene: TRBV28
J gene: TRBJ2-7
D gene: TRBD2
clone size: once

CDR3 protein: CAISPPGSSYNEQFF
CDR3 DNA: TGTGCCATCAGTCCCCCCGGGAGCTCCTACAATGAGCAGTTCTTC
V gene: TRBV10-3
J gene: TRBJ2-1
D gene: -
clone size: once

CDR3 protein: CASSFWGQGANYGYTF
CDR3 DNA: TGTGCCAGCAGCTTTTGGGGACAGGGGGCTAACTATGGCTACACCTTC
V gene: TRBV7-9
J gene: TRBJ1-2
D gene: TRBD1
clone size: -

CDR3 protein: CASSPDRVNTGELFF
CDR3 DNA: TGTGCCAGCAGCCCGGACAGGGTGAACACCGGGGAGCTGTTTTTT
V gene: TRBV7-2
J gene: TRBJ2-2
D gene: TRBD1
clone size: -

CDR3 protein: CASSPEAGGYTF
CDR3 DNA: TGCGCCAGCAGCCCGGAGGCGGGGGGCTACACCTTC
V gene: TRBV5-1
J gene: TRBJ1-2
D gene: -
clone size: -

CDR3 protein: CASRKEGSSGNTIYF
CDR3 DNA: TGTGCCAGTCGGAAGGAGGGCAGTTCTGGAAACACCATATATTTT
V gene: TRBV19
J gene: TRBJ1-3
D gene: -
clone size: -